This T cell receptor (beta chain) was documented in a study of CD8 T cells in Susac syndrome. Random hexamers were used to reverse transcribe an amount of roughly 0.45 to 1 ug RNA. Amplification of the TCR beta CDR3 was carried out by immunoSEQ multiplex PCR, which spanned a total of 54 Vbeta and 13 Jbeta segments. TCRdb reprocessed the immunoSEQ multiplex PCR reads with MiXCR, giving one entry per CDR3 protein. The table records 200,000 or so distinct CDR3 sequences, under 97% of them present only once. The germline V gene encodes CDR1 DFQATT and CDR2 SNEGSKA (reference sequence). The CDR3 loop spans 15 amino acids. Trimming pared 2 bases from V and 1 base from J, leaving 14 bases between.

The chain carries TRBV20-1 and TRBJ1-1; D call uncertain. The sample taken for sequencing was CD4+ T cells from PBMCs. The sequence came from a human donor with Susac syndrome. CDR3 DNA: TGCAGTGCTAGAACGACTAGTCCGAGGAACACTGAAGCTTTCTTT. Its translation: CSARTTSPRNTEAFF.